The source of this T cell receptor beta chain is a study of T cell responses to AZD1222 COVID-19 vaccine. As regards this clone: As yet, its antigen is unknown.

Study findings and constraints: Donors were chiefly white British, with a greater number of females, and clonal diversity was perhaps underestimated. Reportedly, close to half of spike-specific TCRs are directed against unmutated variant regions. The CD4 TCRs associated with vaccination extended across spike and predominated at 160-218 and 743-854.

Profiled with immunoSEQ multiplex PCR; TCRdb holds only in-frame clones, not every one. This table holds some 52,000 clones, roughly 89% found once. The sequencing used peripheral blood, collected 28 days after the second AZD1222 dose. This clonotype was obtained from an adult who received the AZD1222 COVID-19 vaccine.

DNA of the CDR3: TGTGCCACCTCCGGCAGGGGGACAACTAATGAAAAACTGTTTTTT. It encodes CATSGRGTTNEKLFF. The V and J genes are TRBV19 and TRBJ1-4; 7 nucleotides line up with TRBD1. In germline, CDR1 is LNHDA, CDR2 SQIVND (reference sequence). V lost 10 bases to trimming and J lost 0 bases; unmatched junction nucleotides: 8. The CDR3 spans 15 residues.